Sequencing of this TCR beta chain was carried out in a study of cytomegalovirus exposure and HLA in healthy donors. On the study more broadly: Earlier work reported 95 million to 130 million unique TCR beta sequences from approximately 180 million T cells. General study findings and limits: It was reported that the classifier diagnosed cytomegalovirus status with high specificity and sensitivity in both the original and validation cohorts. Listed as cytomegalovirus-associated were 150 or so TCR beta chains.

This clone has more than one count but fewer than ten. What it recognizes is unknown. The donors (healthy individuals) were bone marrow donors. The ends lost 5 bases at V and 7 bases at J; junction bases unmatched: 8. CDR1 is SNHLY, CDR2 FYNNEI, per germline. This CDR3 region has 14 residues. The PCR made use of 60 Vbeta and 13 Jbeta primers. Produced via immunoSEQ multiplex PCR; TCRdb's table is partial and in-frame only. Among fewer than 150,000 clones listed, 67% were seen once. The chain carries TRBV2 and TRBJ1-5; TRBD1 matches at 7 bases. The receptor's source is a man aged 18 to 29 in good health and CMV-seropositive. The sequenced sample consisted of PBMCs. The CDR3 coding sequence is TGTGCCAGCAGTATACGACAGGGCCCGCAGCCCCAGCATTTT. It encodes CASSIRQGPQPQHF.